Listed below are T cell receptor beta chains from one sample, sequenced in a study of cytomegalovirus exposure and HLA in healthy donors. Some clones are missing from TCRdb's copy, which holds only in-frame ones; the method was immunoSEQ multiplex PCR. Of roughly 63,000 clones in the sample, over 60% were seen once. Sequenced material: PBMCs. The receptors derive from a man aged 50 to 59 in good health and CMV-seropositive. Each CDR3 is given with its conserved first and last residue. A D gene is named only where the DNA matches it firmly. Expanded clones are given a class, and other clones once, few, many or no size at all.

size: few
J: TRBJ1-5
V: TRBV6-6
D: TRBD1
DNA: TGTGCCAGCAGCCATTCTCCGGGACAGGGCCTCCAGCCCCAGCATTTT
CDR3: CASSHSPGQGLQPQHF

size: .
J: TRBJ1-4
V: TRBV5-1
D: TRBD1
DNA: TGCGCCAGTCAGGACAGGGGCGCTAATGAAAAACTGTTTTTT
CDR3: CASQDRGANEKLFF

size: .
J: TRBJ2-1
V: TRBV15
D: .
DNA: TGTGCCACCAGCAGAGTGGGCGGGCCTACCTCCTACAATGAGCAGTTCTTC
CDR3: CATSRVGGPTSYNEQFF

size: .
J: TRBJ2-1
V: TRBV10-3
D: TRBD1
DNA: TGTGCCATCTCAGGACAGGGCTCGGAGCAGTTCTTC
CDR3: CAISGQGSEQFF

size: .
J: TRBJ2-7
V: TRBV9
D: .
DNA: TGTGCCAGCAGCGTAGCAGGCAGGGGCAACTACGAGCAGTACTTC
CDR3: CASSVAGRGNYEQYF

size: .
J: TRBJ2-5
V: TRBV5-4
D: .
DNA: TGTGCCAGCAGCTTGGTGGCCAGTAAGGAGACCCAGTACTTC
CDR3: CASSLVASKETQYF

size: .
J: TRBJ1-4
V: TRBV2
D: .
DNA: TGTGCCAGCAGGGGATCGGGACAAGATAATGAAAAACTGTTTTTT
CDR3: CASRGSGQDNEKLFF

size: few
J: TRBJ1-5
V: TRBV28
D: .
DNA: TGTGCCAGCAGTGCACTGGGGCAGGGGTATCAGCCCCAGCATTTT
CDR3: CASSALGQGYQPQHF

size: .
J: TRBJ1-2
V: TRBV5-1
D: TRBD1
DNA: TGCGCCAGCAGCTTGGGGCAGGGGGCTGGAGGCTACACCTTC
CDR3: CASSLGQGAGGYTF

size: .
J: TRBJ2-6
V: TRBV13
D: .
DNA: TGTGCCAGCAGCTTAGGCCTCTCTGGGGCCAACGTCCTGACTTTC
CDR3: CASSLGLSGANVLTF

size: once
J: TRBJ2-5
V: TRBV15
D: TRBD1
DNA: TGTGCCACCTCCCAAACAGGGGGCATCGAGACCCAGTACTTC
CDR3: CATSQTGGIETQYF

size: .
J: TRBJ2-7
V: TRBV7-9
D: .
DNA: TGTGCCAGCAGCTTAGGGCGGGACTACGAGCAGTACTTC
CDR3: CASSLGRDYEQYF

size: .
J: TRBJ1-2
V: TRBV2
D: .
DNA: TGTGCCAGCAGTGGGGTTGGAGAGAATAACTATGGCTACACCTTC
CDR3: CASSGVGENNYGYTF

size: .
J: TRBJ2-1
V: TRBV27
D: .
DNA: TGTGCCAGCAGTTTATCGTGGGGGCGAAGGTACAATGAGCAGTTCTTC
CDR3: CASSLSWGRRYNEQFF

size: .
J: TRBJ2-7
V: TRBV6-1
D: .
DNA: TGTGCCAGCAGCCCCGGAGGGGGCGCAACCCACGAGCAGTACTTC
CDR3: CASSPGGGATHEQYF

size: .
J: TRBJ2-5
V: TRBV6-6
D: .
DNA: TGTGCCAGCAGTTACCGAACAGGGCCCCAAGAGACCCAGTACTTC
CDR3: CASSYRTGPQETQYF

size: .
J: TRBJ2-5
V: TRBV5-4
D: .
DNA: TGTGCCAGCAGCGCTGGACTATACCAAGAGACCCAGTACTTC
CDR3: CASSAGLYQETQYF

size: few
J: TRBJ1-3
V: TRBV7-2
D: .
DNA: TGTGCCAGCAGCTCCTTCCCCGGGACTCATGGAAACACCATATATTTT
CDR3: CASSSFPGTHGNTIYF

size: .
J: TRBJ2-1
V: TRBV21-1
D: .
DNA: TGTGCCAGCAGCAAAGGTGGGGACTGGGGGGACAATGAGCAGTTCTTC
CDR3: CASSKGGDWGDNEQFF

size: .
J: TRBJ2-1
V: TRBV20-1
D: .
DNA: TGCAGTGCTAAAGGGGGAAAGTTCTTC
CDR3: CSAKGGKFF

size: .
J: TRBJ2-7
V: TRBV7-8
D: TRBD1
DNA: TGTGCCAGCAGCTCGAGACAGGGCTCCTACGAGCAGTACTTC
CDR3: CASSSRQGSYEQYF

size: once
J: TRBJ2-1
V: TRBV27
D: TRBD1
DNA: TGTGCCAGCAGTTGGGGACAGGGACACAATGAGCAGTTCTTC
CDR3: CASSWGQGHNEQFF

size: .
J: TRBJ2-7
V: TRBV2
D: .
DNA: TGTGCCAGCAAAGGGGCAGCCTACGAGCAGTACTTC
CDR3: CASKGAAYEQYF

size: .
J: TRBJ1-2
V: TRBV30
D: TRBD1
DNA: TGTGCCTGGAGTCTATTGGGGACAGGGGGATCCCTTGGCTACACCTTC
CDR3: CAWSLLGTGGSLGYTF

size: few
J: TRBJ1-3
V: TRBV18
D: TRBD1
DNA: TGTGCCAGCTCACCTACTTCCGGGACAGGGGCAAACACCATATATTTT
CDR3: CASSPTSGTGANTIYF

size: .
J: TRBJ1-2
V: TRBV7-9
D: TRBD1
DNA: TGTGCCAGCAGCCGCAGGGGGATAGACTATGGCTACACCTTC
CDR3: CASSRRGIDYGYTF

size: .
J: TRBJ2-7
V: TRBV29-1
D: TRBD2
DNA: TGCAGCGTTGAAGGGGGGGGGAACTCCTACGAGCAGTACTTC
CDR3: CSVEGGGNSYEQYF

size: .
J: TRBJ1-3
V: TRBV6-1
D: .
DNA: TGTGCCAGCAAGGCAGGGGTTGGGCGAAACACCATATATTTT
CDR3: CASKAGVGRNTIYF

size: .
J: TRBJ1-1
V: TRBV5-1
D: .
DNA: TGCGCCAGCAGCTTGGAGCCCTACACTGAAGCTTTCTTT
CDR3: CASSLEPYTEAFF

size: .
J: TRBJ2-1
V: TRBV5-4
D: .
DNA: TGTGCTAAGACACAGGATGATCAGTTCTTC
CDR3: CAKTQDDQFF

size: .
J: TRBJ2-6
V: TRBV25-1
D: .
DNA: TGTGCCAGCAGTGAATTTGAGCCCCTCTCTGGGGCCAACGTCCTGACTTTC
CDR3: CASSEFEPLSGANVLTF

size: few
J: TRBJ2-3
V: TRBV27
D: .
DNA: TGTGCCAGCACCAATCCGGGGTCCACAGATACGCAGTATTTT
CDR3: CASTNPGSTDTQYF

size: .
J: TRBJ2-3
V: TRBV5-6
D: TRBD2
DNA: TGTGCCAGCAGCTCCTGGGTAGCGGGAGTTCCCACAGATACGCAGTATTTT
CDR3: CASSSWVAGVPTDTQYF

size: few
J: TRBJ1-2
V: TRBV5-6
D: .
DNA: TGTGCCAGCAGCTTGGATGTGGGAGCCTCTAACTATGGCTACACCTTC
CDR3: CASSLDVGASNYGYTF

size: .
J: TRBJ1-2
V: TRBV6-5
D: TRBD1
DNA: TGTGCCAGCGGCCCCAGGACAGGGGGCCCCTATGGCTACACCTTC
CDR3: CASGPRTGGPYGYTF

size: .
J: TRBJ1-1
V: TRBV5-6
D: .
DNA: TGTGCCAGCAGCCGAGCCCCGAACACTGAAGCTTTCTTT
CDR3: CASSRAPNTEAFF

size: .
J: TRBJ1-5
V: TRBV6-5
D: TRBD1
DNA: TGTGCCAGCAGTCCCCGGCGGACAGGAGTCCAGCCCCAGCATTTT
CDR3: CASSPRRTGVQPQHF

size: .
J: TRBJ1-6
V: TRBV30
D: TRBD1
DNA: TGTGCCTGGAGGGGGGACAGCCTAAATTCACCCCTCCACTTT
CDR3: CAWRGDSLNSPLHF

size: .
J: TRBJ2-1
V: TRBV27
D: TRBD1
DNA: TGTGCCAGCAGTCCCTTACAGGGGTTATTCTCCTACAATGAGCAGTTCTTC
CDR3: CASSPLQGLFSYNEQFF

size: .
J: TRBJ2-7
V: TRBV29-1
D: TRBD1
DNA: TGCAGCGTTGCTGACAGGGCCTACGAGCAGTACTTC
CDR3: CSVADRAYEQYF